The TCR beta chain under discussion was sequenced for a study of cytomegalovirus exposure and HLA in healthy donors. In the PCR, 60 Vbeta and 13 Jbeta primers were used. Here immunoSEQ multiplex PCR was the method, and the copy in TCRdb shows in-frame clones only, minus some. Altogether roughly 180,000 clones are present, 70% to 80% being singletons, with the ten largest covering 3.7%. About this clone itself: Its target is not known.

Study results and limitations: The investigators catalogued 160 or so TCR beta chains as cytomegalovirus-associated. Earlier analysis yielded a pattern in which most TCR beta V segments were productive about 87% or about 30% of the time.

This CDR3 has 15 residues. Germline CDR1 and CDR2: MDHEN and SYDVKM. Trimming cost V 3 bases and J 9 bases; bases outside gene matches: 12. The source of this sequence is a woman aged 55-70 years in good health and CMV-seropositive. Sequenced: PBMCs. The V gene is TRBV28, the J gene TRBJ1-1; 8 positions match TRBD1. CDR3 loop: CASSFLRTGKRKAFF. CDR3 bases: TGTGCCAGCAGTTTCCTTAGGACAGGGAAGAGAAAAGCTTTCTTT.